Listed below are T cell receptor beta chains from one sample, sequenced in a study of CD8+CD57+ T cells in acquired aplastic anemia. In TCRdb, the reads were re-called with MiXCR into one record per CDR3 protein. The table shows around 430,000 distinct CDR3 sequences, with approximately 32% occurring only once. Material: sorted CD4+, CD8+, or CD8+CD57+ T cells (not recorded which) from PBMCs. Source of these receptors: a human donor with aplastic anemia. CDR3s include the opening cysteine and the closing phenylalanine or tryptophan. A D gene is named only where the DNA matches it firmly. Expanded clones are given a class, and other clones once, few, many or no size at all.

clone_size j_call v_call d_call cdr3_length cdr3_aa cdr3_nt
. TRBJ2-2 TRBV6-2/TRBV6-3 . 14 CASSYSTPTGELFF TGTGCCAGCAGTTACTCGACACCCACCGGGGAGCTGTTTTTT
few TRBJ2-7 TRBV6-1 TRBD2 13 CASRTSGGSEQYF TGTGCCAGCAGGACTAGCGGGGGGTCGGAGCAGTACTTC
few TRBJ1-5 TRBV10-3 . 16 CASSVRTEYSNQPQHF TGTGCCAGCAGTGTGCGGACCGAGTATAGCAATCAGCCCCAGCATTTT
many TRBJ2-1 TRBV10-3 . 16 CAINPSGPSSYNEQFF TGTGCCATCAACCCAAGCGGCCCGAGCTCCTACAATGAGCAGTTCTTC
many TRBJ2-1 TRBV24-1 . 15 CATSDSGTPLDEQFF TGTGCCACCAGTGATTCCGGGACACCCTTGGATGAGCAGTTCTTC
. TRBJ1-5 TRBV5-1 . 14 CASSLPGSDQPQHF TGCGCCAGCAGCTTGCCTGGTAGCGATCAGCCCCAGCATTTT
. TRBJ1-1 TRBV20-1 TRBD1 13 CSAREGQGAETFF TGCAGTGCTAGAGAGGGACAGGGGGCAGAGACTTTCTTT
. TRBJ2-7 TRBV19 TRBD1 13 CASTPGQHYEQYF TGTGCCAGTACCCCGGGACAGCACTACGAGCAGTACTTC
. TRBJ2-3 TRBV15 TRBD2 17 CATSRGLAGLSTDTQYF TGTGCCACCAGCAGAGGACTAGCGGGCCTTAGCACAGATACGCAGTATTTT
few TRBJ1-6 TRBV5-4 . 16 CASSSYRDPPNSPLHF TGTGCCAGCAGCTCATACCGGGACCCTCCTAATTCACCCCTCCACTTT
many TRBJ1-1 TRBV5-1 . 13 CASSLWGGTEAFF TGCGCCAGCAGCTTGTGGGGGGGCACTGAAGCTTTCTTT
. TRBJ1-5 TRBV10-3 TRBD1 16 CASTERNTGVDQPQHF TGTGCCAGCACCGAACGAAACACAGGGGTCGATCAGCCCCAGCATTTT
. TRBJ2-6 TRBV15 . 16 CATSRGRNSGANVLTF TGTGCCACCAGCAGAGGCCGGAACTCTGGGGCCAACGTCCTGACTTTC
. TRBJ1-4 TRBV7-2 TRBD1 13 CASSRGGREKLFF TGTGCCAGCAGCCGAGGGGGCAGGGAAAAACTGTTTTTT
few TRBJ1-5 TRBV10-2 TRBD1 16 CASSDAQGVANQPQHF TGCGCCAGCAGTGATGCACAGGGGGTGGCCAATCAGCCCCAGCATTTT
. TRBJ1-4 TRBV25-1 . 16 CASSLVGGSTNEKLFF TGTGCCAGCAGCTTAGTCGGGGGGTCAACTAATGAAAAACTGTTTTTT
many TRBJ2-1 TRBV2 TRBD2 11 CAGMTSGEQFF TGTGCCGGGATGACTAGCGGTGAGCAGTTCTTC
few TRBJ1-3 TRBV2 . 15 CASSPGLASGNTIYF TGTGCCAGCAGTCCGGGGTTGGCGTCTGGAAACACCATATATTTT
many TRBJ1-2 TRBV5-1 TRBD1 14 CASSLGQGNYGYTF TGTGCCAGCAGCCTGGGACAGGGGAACTATGGCTACACCTTC
. TRBJ1-1 TRBV2 . 14 CASSLGVRGTEAFF TGTGCCAGCAGCTTGGGGGTCAGGGGTACTGAAGCTTTCTTT
many TRBJ2-3 TRBV29-1 . 13 CSVEGTSADTQYF TGCAGCGTTGAAGGGACATCGGCAGATACGCAGTATTTT
many TRBJ2-7 TRBV9 TRBD1 16 CASSVDPGQGPYEQYF TGTGCCAGCAGCGTAGACCCGGGACAGGGCCCTTACGAGCAGTACTTC
once TRBJ2-1 TRBV30 . 12 CAWSTGIYEQFF TGTGCCTGGAGTACAGGGATATACGAGCAGTTCTTC
many TRBJ2-1 TRBV24-1 . 15 CATSDARAAHNEQFF TGTGCCACCAGTGATGCCCGGGCAGCGCACAATGAGCAGTTCTTC
. TRBJ1-2 TRBV28 . 12 CASSATGRGYTF TGTGCCAGCAGCGCAACAGGGAGAGGCTACACCTTC
few TRBJ2-5 TRBV5-1 . 13 CASSAGLGETQYF TGCGCCAGCAGCGCCGGGCTGGGGGAGACCCAGTACTTC
. TRBJ2-7 TRBV15 TRBD1 16 CATSRDRRDSHYEQYF TGTGCCACCAGCAGAGATCGCCGGGACAGCCACTACGAGCAGTACTTC
many TRBJ1-2 TRBV29-1 TRBD1 15 CSVETAGTGTYGYTF TGCAGCGTTGAGACTGCCGGGACAGGGACCTATGGCTACACCTTC
many TRBJ1-5 TRBV19 . 14 CASSMVGTNQPQHF TGTGCCAGTAGTATGGTGGGTACCAATCAGCCCCAGCATTTT
. TRBJ2-1 TRBV9 . 16 CASSYDSARSYNEQFF TGTGCCAGCAGCTACGACTCTGCTCGTTCCTACAATGAGCAGTTCTTC
few TRBJ2-5 TRBV20-1 . 13 CSAPVGVGETQYF TGCAGTGCCCCAGTAGGGGTGGGGGAAACCCAGTACTTC
few TRBJ2-3 TRBV7-8 TRBD2 15 CASSPRTSGTDTQYF TGTGCCAGCAGCCCACGGACTAGCGGCACAGATACGCAGTATTTT
many TRBJ1-2 TRBV12-3/TRBV12-4 . 13 CASSLRRGYGYTF TGTGCCAGCAGTTTGAGGCGCGGCTATGGCTACACCTTC
many TRBJ2-1 TRBV6-5 . 13 CASSYSRGNEQFF TGTGCTAGCAGCTACTCTAGGGGCAATGAGCAGTTCTTC
. TRBJ1-6 TRBV15 TRBD1 15 CATSRGQGVASPLHF TGTGCCACCAGCAGAGGACAGGGTGTGGCTTCACCCCTCCACTTT
. TRBJ2-7 TRBV3-1 . 14 CASSQEDWGAEQYF TGTGCCAGCAGCCAAGAGGACTGGGGGGCCGAGCAGTACTTC
few TRBJ1-2 TRBV2 . 13 CASSGIIFYGYTF TGTGCCAGCAGTGGAATAATCTTCTATGGCTACACCTTC
many TRBJ2-7 TRBV19 . 15 CASSPPLTGQDEQYF TGTGCCAGTAGTCCTCCCTTGACGGGACAAGACGAGCAGTACTTC
once TRBJ1-2 TRBV15 TRBD1 17 CATSRDSQGADSYGYTF TGTGCCACCAGCAGAGATAGTCAGGGGGCCGACAGTTATGGCTACACCTTC
. TRBJ1-3 TRBV4-2 TRBD1 15 CASSQDGGTGSTIYF TGTGCCAGCAGCCAAGATGGCGGGACAGGGTCCACCATATATTTT
few TRBJ2-7 TRBV2 . 15 CASSQPLIGGYEQYF TGTGCCAGCAGTCAGCCCTTGATTGGGGGCTACGAGCAGTACTTC
. TRBJ1-6 TRBV15 . 15 CATSDVGAGNSPLHF TGTGCCACCAGCGACGTGGGGGCAGGGAATTCACCCCTCCACTTT
few TRBJ2-5 TRBV9 TRBD2 15 CASSGTSGAVGTQYF TGTGCCAGCAGCGGAACTAGCGGGGCCGTCGGGACCCAGTACTTC
many TRBJ1-1 TRBV20-1 TRBD1 13 CSAWGQSNTEAFF TGCAGTGCTTGGGGACAGTCGAACACTGAAGCTTTCTTT